This T cell receptor beta chain derives from a study of blood T cell repertoires in COVID-19. In the source study's methods: How many nucleated cells were present was estimated from reference gene primer amplification. Assay: immunoSEQ multiplex PCR; the TCRdb copy retains only in-frame clones and omits some. V, J and clone size reflect that table, while D and trimming were determined from the DNA. The sample yields about 280,000 clones, approximately 83% seen once. This CDR3 region has 16 residues. Trimming took 8 bases from V and 1 from J; bases not matched to a gene: 13. Looked up from germline, CDR1 is MDHEN and CDR2 is SYDVKM.

The sample was peripheral blood. The TCR originated in a human donor in a cohort sampled during active COVID-19. V gene TRBV28 combines with J gene TRBJ1-1, with TRBD1 matching 7 bases. The CDR3 DNA sequence: TGTGCCAGCGAAGTCGGAGGCAGGGGGTCGAACACTGAAGCTTTCTTT. Its protein is CASEVGGRGSNTEAFF.